This TCR beta chain is from a study of monozygotic twins with inflammatory bowel disease. General study findings and limits: Between concordant and discordant twins, repertoire similarity failed to differ, a result that limited power may explain.

The authors made each sample's cDNA in eight separate reactions. TCRdb reprocessed the 5' RACE reads; each CDR3 protein has one entry and no DNA is given. The repertoire table contains some 200,000 distinct CDR3 sequences. This CDR3 region has 14 residues. Germline-derived CDR1 and CDR2 are ENHRY and SYGVKD. Comment on this clonotype: What it recognizes is unknown.

Source material: blood. The rearrangement links TRBV10-3 to TRBJ1-5; TCRdb returns TRBD1, unconfirmable since there is no DNA. This TCR was sampled from a human donor with ulcerative colitis or Crohn's disease, or a healthy co-twin of an affected twin (not recorded which). The CDR3 sequence is CAISRTGINQPQHF.